This T cell receptor beta chain was identified during a study of T cell responses to AZD1222 COVID-19 vaccine. Study at large: Second-dose schedules of about 4 or about 12 weeks were combined. Study results and limitations: Breadth and depth of Spike-specific TCRs rose after two AZD1222 doses. Only a handful of AZD1222 recipients tested seropositive at baseline.

CDR1 and CDR2 (germline): SGHVS, FQNEAQ. The CDR3 is 16 amino acids. V was pared by 0 bases and J by 6 bases, with 14 bases between. Using immunoSEQ multiplex PCR, the repertoire was profiled, and TCRdb retains in-frame clones only, with some absent. The sample includes some 86,000 clones, 70% to 80% of them seen just once. Comment on this clone: Its specificity is not known.

The J gene is TRBJ1-4, the V gene TRBV7-8; D ambiguous. This TCR came from an adult in good health. Specimen: peripheral blood, collected on day 0 of AZD1222 vaccination. The CDR3 protein is CASSLARRAIDEKLFF. CDR3 sequence (DNA): TGTGCCAGCAGCTTAGCGCGGAGAGCTATTGATGAAAAACTGTTTTTT.